This T cell receptor (beta chain) comes out of a study of T-cell reconstitution after alpha-beta-depleted transplantation in children. Construction of the TCRbeta library involved unique molecular identifiers. TCRdb called the PCR reads again in MiXCR, with one record for every CDR3 protein. The sample yields hundreds of thousands of distinct CDR3 sequences, 16% seen once. CDR1 is LNHNV, CDR2 YYDKDF, per germline (reference sequence). With 5 bases clipped from V and 1 base from J, the junction kept 6 bases outside the gene matches. This CDR3 region has 16 residues. The rearrangement links TRBV15 to TRBJ2-2; 8 bases are a match to TRBD1. Sequences were derived from PBMCs from the stem cell graft donor, sampled from the stem cell graft. The TCR was taken from a human donor who donated a stem cell graft to a child with acute myeloid leukemia. The CDR3, as DNA: TGTGCCACCAGCCCGCCCGGGACAGGGAACACCGGGGAGCTGTTTTTT. This encodes CATSPPGTGNTGELFF.